A selection of T cell receptor beta chains follows, all from one sample in a study of memory CD4+ T cells and cytomegalovirus serostatus. Using immunoSEQ multiplex PCR, the repertoire was profiled, and TCRdb retains in-frame clones only, with some absent. Of around 30,000 clones listed, around 74% are singletons. The sample taken for sequencing was memory CD4+ T cells from blood. The receptors were sampled from an adult in good health and CMV-seronegative. Some clones in this sample may be carry-over from other donors' samples. Both conserved end residues are part of each CDR3. D genes are given only for firm matches. Some rows mark clone size as missing; the rest say once, few, many or name a class of expanded clone.

J gene: TRBJ2-3; clone size: -; V gene: TRBV27; D gene: TRBD2; CDR3 DNA: TGTGCCAGCAGTAAAAGAACGGGGGGGGCCTATCGGGCGCAGTATTTT; CDR3 protein: CASSKRTGGAYRAQYF
J gene: TRBJ1-4; clone size: -; V gene: TRBV5-1; D gene: -; CDR3 DNA: TGCGCCAGCAGCTTGGAACCCAGGGAAGCTAATGAAAAACTGTTTTTT; CDR3 protein: CASSLEPREANEKLFF
J gene: TRBJ2-5; clone size: -; V gene: TRBV10-1; D gene: -; CDR3 DNA: TGCGCCAGCAGTGAAGCCTTCCAAGAGACCCAGTACTTC; CDR3 protein: CASSEAFQETQYF
J gene: TRBJ2-1; clone size: -; V gene: TRBV7-2; D gene: -; CDR3 DNA: TGTGCCAGCAGCGCCAGAGCCGGGTACAATGAGCAGTTCTTC; CDR3 protein: CASSARAGYNEQFF
J gene: TRBJ1-1; clone size: -; V gene: TRBV7-2; D gene: TRBD1; CDR3 DNA: TGTGCCAGCAGCTTAGCTAGGGCAGGGGGGTACACTGAAGCTTTCTTT; CDR3 protein: CASSLARAGGYTEAFF
J gene: TRBJ2-5; clone size: -; V gene: TRBV7-9; D gene: -; CDR3 DNA: TGTGCCAGCAGCCGAGGGATTATTGAGACCCAGTACTTC; CDR3 protein: CASSRGIIETQYF
J gene: TRBJ1-2; clone size: -; V gene: TRBV5-1; D gene: -; CDR3 DNA: TGCGCCAGCAGCACTGGACAGAACTATGGCTACACCTTC; CDR3 protein: CASSTGQNYGYTF
J gene: TRBJ2-2; clone size: -; V gene: TRBV19; D gene: TRBD2; CDR3 DNA: TGTGCCAGTGGTCGGGGGGGTGACACCGGGGAGCTGTTTTTT; CDR3 protein: CASGRGGDTGELFF
J gene: TRBJ1-5; clone size: -; V gene: TRBV2; D gene: -; CDR3 DNA: TGTGCCAGCAGAGGATATAGCAATCAGCCCCAGCATTTT; CDR3 protein: CASRGYSNQPQHF
J gene: TRBJ2-2; clone size: -; V gene: TRBV7-2; D gene: -; CDR3 DNA: TGTGCCAGCAGCGACCAATTAAAGGCCGGGGAGCTGTTTTTT; CDR3 protein: CASSDQLKAGELFF
J gene: TRBJ1-6; clone size: -; V gene: TRBV2; D gene: TRBD1; CDR3 DNA: TGTGCCAGCAGGGGGGACAGCTTGAGCCGAGGGTCACCCCTCCACTTT; CDR3 protein: CASRGDSLSRGSPLHF
J gene: TRBJ1-4; clone size: -; V gene: TRBV6-1; D gene: -; CDR3 DNA: TGTGCCAGCATAGCCGGGGGACTCAAGATTTTT; CDR3 protein: CASIAGGLKIF
J gene: TRBJ2-1; clone size: -; V gene: TRBV7-2; D gene: TRBD2; CDR3 DNA: TGTGCCAGCAGCATCATAGCGGGGGGGGCCTACAATGAGCAGTTCTTC; CDR3 protein: CASSIIAGGAYNEQFF
J gene: TRBJ2-7; clone size: -; V gene: TRBV7-2; D gene: TRBD1; CDR3 DNA: TGTGCCAGCAGCAGCACCGGGACAGGGGTCCACGAGCAGTACTTC; CDR3 protein: CASSSTGTGVHEQYF
J gene: TRBJ2-3; clone size: -; V gene: TRBV7-3; D gene: -; CDR3 DNA: TGTGCCAGCAGCTTCCAGGGCACAGATACGCAGTATTTT; CDR3 protein: CASSFQGTDTQYF
J gene: TRBJ1-3; clone size: -; V gene: TRBV28; D gene: -; CDR3 DNA: TGTGCCAGCAGTTTTGGTCGGGGAAACACCATATATTTT; CDR3 protein: CASSFGRGNTIYF
J gene: TRBJ1-4; clone size: -; V gene: TRBV5-1; D gene: -; CDR3 DNA: TGCGCCAGCAGCCCCCGGGCACCGGGGAATGAAAAACTGTTTTTT; CDR3 protein: CASSPRAPGNEKLFF
J gene: TRBJ1-4; clone size: -; V gene: TRBV29-1; D gene: -; CDR3 DNA: TGCAGCGTTGAAACGGGTGAAAAACTGTTTTTT; CDR3 protein: CSVETGEKLFF
J gene: TRBJ1-1; clone size: -; V gene: TRBV6-5; D gene: -; CDR3 DNA: TGTGCCAGCAGTTACTCTAAGGGGAACACTGAAGCTTTCTTT; CDR3 protein: CASSYSKGNTEAFF
J gene: TRBJ2-7; clone size: once; V gene: TRBV30; D gene: -; CDR3 DNA: TGTGCCTGGAGTGTAAGCCGGGACGAGCAGTACTTC; CDR3 protein: CAWSVSRDEQYF
J gene: TRBJ1-6; clone size: -; V gene: TRBV25-1; D gene: TRBD1; CDR3 DNA: TGTGCCAGCAGTCAGACAGGGGCCGGATCACCCCTCCACTTT; CDR3 protein: CASSQTGAGSPLHF
J gene: TRBJ2-7; clone size: -; V gene: TRBV29-1; D gene: -; CDR3 DNA: TGCAGCGTTGGTCCCGGCTCCTACGAGCAGTACTTC; CDR3 protein: CSVGPGSYEQYF
J gene: TRBJ2-3; clone size: -; V gene: TRBV4-3; D gene: -; CDR3 DNA: TGCGCCAGCAGCCAAGATTCCACACCTAGCACAGATACGCAGTATTTT; CDR3 protein: CASSQDSTPSTDTQYF
J gene: TRBJ1-2; clone size: -; V gene: TRBV5-1; D gene: -; CDR3 DNA: TGCGCCAGCAGCCCCTCCCCTTTCAGCTATGGCTACACCTTC; CDR3 protein: CASSPSPFSYGYTF
J gene: TRBJ2-6; clone size: -; V gene: TRBV19; D gene: -; CDR3 DNA: TGTGCCAGTAGGTCCAGGGACCCCGTCCTGACTTTC; CDR3 protein: CASRSRDPVLTF
J gene: TRBJ1-1; clone size: few; V gene: TRBV4-1; D gene: -; CDR3 DNA: TGCGCCAGCAGCCAAGATGGAAATAAGAACACTGAAGCTTTCTTT; CDR3 protein: CASSQDGNKNTEAFF
J gene: TRBJ2-4; clone size: -; V gene: TRBV27; D gene: -; CDR3 DNA: TGTGCCAGCAAGGCCGGGGGCCGGGCCAAAAACATTCAGTACTTC; CDR3 protein: CASKAGGRAKNIQYF
J gene: TRBJ1-4; clone size: -; V gene: TRBV30; D gene: TRBD1; CDR3 DNA: TGTGCCTGGACCCGGGACAGGGGTGAAAAACTGTTTTTT; CDR3 protein: CAWTRDRGEKLFF
J gene: TRBJ1-2; clone size: -; V gene: TRBV15; D gene: -; CDR3 DNA: TGTGCCACCAGCAGCCAGAAATTAGGTGGCTACACCTTC; CDR3 protein: CATSSQKLGGYTF
J gene: TRBJ1-1; clone size: -; V gene: TRBV5-1; D gene: -; CDR3 DNA: TGCGCCAGCAGCTTGGCAGGGGCTGGAACCACTGAAGCTTTCTTT; CDR3 protein: CASSLAGAGTTEAFF
J gene: TRBJ1-2; clone size: -; V gene: TRBV27; D gene: -; CDR3 DNA: TGTGCCAGCAGTTTGAGGCAGGGACTAGCTAACTATGGCTACACCTTC; CDR3 protein: CASSLRQGLANYGYTF
J gene: TRBJ1-2; clone size: -; V gene: TRBV11-2; D gene: -; CDR3 DNA: TGTGCCAGCAGCGCAGTGGGGTGGGGGAAAAGTGGCTACACCTTC; CDR3 protein: CASSAVGWGKSGYTF
J gene: TRBJ1-1; clone size: -; V gene: TRBV6-4; D gene: -; CDR3 DNA: TGTGCCAGCAGGGACAACACTGAAGCTTTCTTT; CDR3 protein: CASRDNTEAFF
J gene: TRBJ1-2; clone size: -; V gene: TRBV6-6; D gene: TRBD1; CDR3 DNA: TGTGCCAGCAGTTACCCCCGGACAGGGGGCGACTATGGCTACACCTTC; CDR3 protein: CASSYPRTGGDYGYTF
J gene: TRBJ1-2; clone size: few; V gene: TRBV6-1; D gene: -; CDR3 DNA: TGTGCCAGCAGGCCAGGGGTAGCTAACTATGGCTACACCTTC; CDR3 protein: CASRPGVANYGYTF
J gene: TRBJ1-5; clone size: -; V gene: TRBV30; D gene: -; CDR3 DNA: TGTGCCTACCAAAAGGGGGACAGCAATCAGCCCCAGCATTTT; CDR3 protein: CAYQKGDSNQPQHF
J gene: TRBJ1-5; clone size: -; V gene: TRBV6-6; D gene: TRBD1; CDR3 DNA: TGTGCCAGCACCCATGGGACAGGGGTGCAGCCCCAGCATTTT; CDR3 protein: CASTHGTGVQPQHF
J gene: TRBJ1-4; clone size: -; V gene: TRBV12-2; D gene: -; CDR3 DNA: TGCGCAAGTCGCTTTACGGACAGGGGGATTGAAAAACTGTTTTTT; CDR3 protein: CASRFTDRGIEKLFF
J gene: TRBJ2-7; clone size: -; V gene: TRBV27; D gene: TRBD2; CDR3 DNA: TGTGCCAGCAGTCCCGGCCAGCGGGGGGCCTACGAGCAGTACTTC; CDR3 protein: CASSPGQRGAYEQYF
J gene: TRBJ2-1; clone size: -; V gene: TRBV7-2; D gene: TRBD2; CDR3 DNA: TGTGCCAGCAGCTCCCACCCCGGGACTAATTTCTACAATGAGCAGTTCTTC; CDR3 protein: CASSSHPGTNFYNEQFF
J gene: TRBJ1-5; clone size: -; V gene: TRBV27; D gene: -; CDR3 DNA: TGTGCCAGCAGTCTACGCAACGAGCAGCCCCAGCATTTT; CDR3 protein: CASSLRNEQPQHF
J gene: TRBJ2-5; clone size: once; V gene: TRBV11-3; D gene: -; CDR3 DNA: TGTGCCAGCAGTGCCTTCGGGGCCGGGGAGACCCAGTACTTC; CDR3 protein: CASSAFGAGETQYF
J gene: TRBJ2-1; clone size: few; V gene: TRBV21-1; D gene: -; CDR3 DNA: TGTGCCAGCAGCAAAGGTCAGGACCATGAGCAGTTCTTC; CDR3 protein: CASSKGQDHEQFF
J gene: TRBJ2-5; clone size: -; V gene: TRBV11-1; D gene: TRBD2; CDR3 DNA: TGTGCCAGCAGCAAAGGGACTAGCGGGGGTTCGCTGCAAGAGACCCAGTACTTC; CDR3 protein: CASSKGTSGGSLQETQYF
J gene: TRBJ1-2; clone size: -; V gene: TRBV10-3; D gene: TRBD1; CDR3 DNA: TGTGCCATCAGTGAGTCCTTGAGGGGGCGCGGAAATGGCTACACCTTC; CDR3 protein: CAISESLRGRGNGYTF
J gene: TRBJ1-2; clone size: few; V gene: TRBV11-2; D gene: -; CDR3 DNA: TGTGCCAGCAGCCCCCGCTTCGGTGGCTACACCTTC; CDR3 protein: CASSPRFGGYTF
J gene: TRBJ2-5; clone size: -; V gene: TRBV29-1; D gene: TRBD1; CDR3 DNA: TGCAGCGTTGAATCGTCAGGGGGTGAGACCCAGTACTTC; CDR3 protein: CSVESSGGETQYF
J gene: TRBJ1-1; clone size: -; V gene: TRBV16; D gene: TRBD1; CDR3 DNA: TGTGCCAGCAGTCCAAAATGGGGGAGACAGGGCGGTGAAGCTTTCTTT; CDR3 protein: CASSPKWGRQGGEAFF
J gene: TRBJ2-7; clone size: -; V gene: TRBV2; D gene: TRBD1; CDR3 DNA: TGTGCCAGCAGCCGCCGACAGGGGGCAACCTACGAGCAGTACTTC; CDR3 protein: CASSRRQGATYEQYF